Presented here are 32 T cell receptor beta chains from one specimen sequenced in a study of shared clonotypes between healthy human individuals. TCRdb's table, derived via immunoSEQ multiplex PCR, lists solely in-frame clones and lacks some. This table holds roughly 2,500,000 clones, 90% to 95% found once. Sequences were obtained from naive CD4+ T cells from PBMCs. Subset here: CD45RA+ positively selected. The receptor source for this set is a man aged 18 to 30 in good health. Some clones in this sample may be carry-over from other donors' samples.

The CDR3, as DNA: TGTGCCACCCATCAGGGGGGCACAGATACGCAGTATTTT. This encodes CATHQGGTDTQYF. The chain joins TRBV19 to TRBJ2-3; 7 bases are a match to TRBD1. The CDR3 contains 13 residues. Looked up from germline, CDR1 is LNHDA and CDR2 is SQIVND (reference sequence). With 10 bases clipped from V and 1 base from J, the junction kept 5 bases outside the gene matches. Combining the CDR3 with reference TRBV19 and TRBJ2-3 gives the whole variable domain DGGITQSPKYLFRKEGQNVTLSCEQNLNHDAMYWYRQDPGQGLRLIYYSQIVNDFQKGDIAEGYSVSREKKESFPLTVTSAQKNPTAFYLCATHQGGTDTQYFGPGTRLTVL.

V gene TRBV7-2 combines with J gene TRBJ1-2; unclear D gene. V was clipped by 0 bases and J by 4 bases, with 15 bases between them. This CDR3 comprises 16 residues. The germline gives CDR1 SGHTA, CDR2 FQGNSA. The CDR3 DNA sequence: TGTGCCAGCAGCTTAGCGGGCAGAATGCCTACCTATGGCTACACCTTC. Translating it yields CASSLAGRMPTYGYTF.

This clone was observed a few times. The chain carries TRBV28 and TRBJ1-1; D remains ambiguous. CDR1 and CDR2 (germline): MDHEN, SYDVKM. V was pared by 5 bases and J by 1 base, with 14 bases between. The CDR3 has 15 amino acids. The CDR3 coding sequence is TGTGCCAGCAGTCGACCCTCGCGGGGGAACACTGAAGCTTTCTTT. This sequence encodes CASSRPSRGNTEAFF.

The V gene is TRBV27, the J gene TRBJ1-2; a weak D match, TRBD1 (5 bases). CDR3 length equals 12 residues. V was pared by 4 bases and J by 8 bases, with 11 bases between. The germline V gene has CDR1 MNHEY and CDR2 SMNVEV (reference sequence). CDR3 sequence reads: CASSSLGRGYTF. In nucleotides, the CDR3 is TGTGCCAGCAGTTCCCTGGGGCGGGGCTACACCTTC.

V is TRBV28 and J is TRBJ1-4, with D unclear. The CDR3 is 15 amino acids. Trimming took off 8 bases at V and 6 bases at J, with 19 bases between the two ends. CDR1 and CDR2 (germline): MDHEN, SYDVKM. CDR3 nucleotide sequence: TGTGCCAGCCTCCCCCAGCGGGCTGGGGATGAAAAACTGTTTTTT. Translation gives CASLPQRAGDEKLFF.

For the CDR3, the DNA is TGTGCCAGCTCCTACGGACAGGGCTACCACGAGCAGTACTTC. Translating gives CASSYGQGYHEQYF. The chain couples TRBV18 to TRBJ2-7; TRBD1 matches at 8 bases. The CDR3 contains 14 residues. The V gene's germline CDR1 is KGHSH and CDR2 LQKENI. Trimming cost V 6 bases and J 5 bases; bases outside gene matches: 9.

V is TRBV18 and J is TRBJ2-5; possible D gene TRBD1, 7 bases. V lost 6 bases and J lost 1, with 15 bases in between. This CDR3 spans 15 amino acids. Germline V gene data show CDR1 as KGHSH and CDR2 as LQKENI. The CDR3 here is CASSPRGRGQETQYF. In nucleotides, the CDR3 is TGTGCCAGCTCGCCGAGGGGGCGGGGCCAAGAGACCCAGTACTTC.

The chain uses TRBV6-5 and TRBJ1-1, with D uncertain. Germline values: CDR1 MNHEY, CDR2 SVGAGI. The CDR3 has 15 amino acids. V was clipped by 0 bases and J by 0 bases, with 8 bases between them. The CDR3 sequence: CASSYSFNMNTEAFF. The CDR3, as DNA: TGTGCCAGCAGTTACTCGTTCAATATGAACACTGAAGCTTTCTTT.

A note on this clone: The junction departs from germline at one end; a sequencing error may be responsible. This rearrangement joins TRBV15 to TRBJ2-5; 7 bases map to TRBD2. The J call could be wrong; TRBJ2-7 is a better fit for the DNA end. The length of the CDR3 is 14 residues. Germline lookup yields CDR1 LNHNV and CDR2 YYDKDF (reference sequence). In DNA form, the CDR3 reads TGTGCCACTAGCATGGGCGGGAGCTCCCACGAGCAGTACTTC. It encodes CATSMGGSSHEQYF.

In nucleotides, the CDR3 is TGCAGCGTCGCCTTTACCGCGCTTTTGAGCTCCTACAATGAGCAGTTCTTC. Amino acid sequence: CSVAFTALLSSYNEQFF. This chain connects TRBV29-1 to TRBJ2-1; D unresolved. The V end was cut by 6 bases, the J end by 0 bases, with 21 bases between. The CDR3 has 17 amino acids. CDR1 and CDR2 (germline): SQVTM, ANQGSEA.

The V and J genes are TRBV18 and TRBJ1-2; 9 bases are shared with TRBD1. J was trimmed by 2 bases and V by 5 bases; bases with no gene match: 6. This CDR3 spans 15 amino acids. Per the germline V gene, CDR1 is KGHSH and CDR2 is LQKENI. CDR3 residues: CASSEDRGFNYGYTF. CDR3 nucleotides: TGTGCCAGCTCAGAGGACAGGGGATTCAACTATGGCTACACCTTC.

The chain employs TRBV6-1 and TRBJ2-1; 9 nucleotides agree with TRBD2. Per germline, CDR1 MNHNS and CDR2 SASEGT. The CDR3 runs 15 residues. Unmatched junction bases numbered 6, after V lost 5 bases and J lost 4 bases. CDR3: CASSPGTSLYNEQFF. The CDR3 bases are TGTGCCAGCAGTCCCGGGACTAGCTTGTACAATGAGCAGTTCTTC.

This chain links TRBV19 with TRBJ2-1; 15 nucleotides align to TRBD2. The germline V gene encodes CDR1 LNHDA and CDR2 SQIVND (reference sequence). CDR3 length: 18 residues. The ends lost 6 bases at V and 2 bases at J; junction bases unmatched: 8. The CDR3, as DNA: TGTGCCAGTAGGGGGACTAGCGGGAGGCCGAACCCCTACAATGAGCAGTTCTTC. Amino acids: CASRGTSGRPNPYNEQFF.

This clone was seen just once. The same CDR3 also results from other DNA sequences found in this sample. The chain combines TRBV9 with TRBJ2-1, with D tentatively TRBD2 (5 bases). The CDR3 contains 16 residues. Germline V gives CDR1 SGDLS, CDR2 YYNGEE. Trimming took 0 bases from V and 0 from J, leaving 10 bases between them. CDR3 bases: TGTGCCAGCAGCGTAGTCGGGGTAAGCTCCTACAATGAGCAGTTCTTC. Its protein is CASSVVGVSSYNEQFF.

This clone appeared once. The CDR3 DNA sequence: TGCGCCAGCAGCCCCGGGACACTCGGAAACACCATATATTTT. It specifies CASSPGTLGNTIYF. The chain couples TRBV5-1 to TRBJ1-3; weak D call: TRBD1 (6 bases). The germline V gene has CDR1 SGHRS and CDR2 YFSETQ. This CDR3 has 14 amino acids. Trimming cost V 4 bases and J 4 bases, with 12 bases left between them.

The gene calls are TRBV4-1 and TRBJ2-7; the D gene is possibly TRBD2 (6 bases). CDR3 size: 17 residues. CDR1 and CDR2 from the germline V gene are MGHRA and YSYEKL. The ends were cut back, 4 bases at V and 6 bases at J, with 25 bases in the middle. The CDR3 sequence: CASSLNGPGTDLGEQYF. The CDR3 nucleotides are TGCGCCAGCAGCCTAAACGGTCCTGGGACTGACCTAGGCGAGCAGTACTTC.

The chain combines TRBV5-1 with TRBJ2-1; TRBD2 matches at 8 bases. V shed 0 bases and J 6 bases; nucleotides not matched to a gene: 5. Germline V gives CDR1 SGHRS, CDR2 YFSETQ. The CDR3 has 15 amino acids. CDR3 nucleotide sequence: TGCGCCAGCAGCTTGGAAACTAGCGGATTCAATGAGCAGTTCTTC. Protein: CASSLETSGFNEQFF.

The J gene is TRBJ1-1, the V gene TRBV6-1; D gene uncertain. Deletions cut 4 bases from V and 11 bases from J, with 20 bases between. CDR1 and CDR2 from the germline V gene are MNHNS and SASEGT. The CDR3 covers 14 residues. In nucleotides, the CDR3 is TGTGCCAGCAGTGGAGGCAGACTCTTGGTGAGGGCTTTCTTT. Residues: CASSGGRLLVRAFF.

This clone is a singleton in its sample. V is TRBV25-1 and J is TRBJ1-2; possibly TRBD1 for D (5 bases). Per germline, CDR1 MGHDK and CDR2 SYGVNS. Trimming stripped 1 base from V and 2 bases from J, with 8 bases between. The CDR3 sequence is 14 residues long. The CDR3 DNA sequence: TGTGCCAGCAGTGAATCGGGGCAGAACTATGGCTACACCTTC. Encoded protein: CASSESGQNYGYTF.

V gene TRBV6-6 combines with J gene TRBJ2-1; D gene unclear. The germline CDR1 and CDR2 sequences are MNHNY and SVGAGI (reference sequence). V was trimmed by 2 bases and J by 0 bases, leaving 8 bases between them. This CDR3 is 15 amino acids long. CDR3 nucleotide sequence: TGTGCCAGCAGTTACGCGGATAGCTCCTACAATGAGCAGTTCTTC. It encodes CASSYADSSYNEQFF.

This clone has a single count. This chain links TRBV30 with TRBJ2-2, with TRBD2 matching over 12 bases. Losses at the gene ends were 2 bases for V and 4 bases for J; bases not matched to a gene: 11. CDR1 and CDR2 (germline): GTSNPN, SVGIG (reference sequence). The CDR3 sequence is 18 residues long. The chain's CDR3 is CAWSLRTSGAASTGELFF. For the CDR3, the DNA is TGTGCCTGGAGTTTGAGGACTAGCGGGGCGGCGAGCACCGGGGAGCTGTTTTTT.

The chain has TRBV4-3 and TRBJ2-1; D may be TRBD2 (6 bases). Germline V gives CDR1 LGHNA, CDR2 YSLEER. V lost 2 bases and J 14 bases, leaving 16 bases between the germline ends. CDR3 length: 13 amino acids. DNA of the CDR3: TGCGCCAGCAGCCAAAGCGCTGGGGGACTGGAGTTCTTC. This gives the protein CASSQSAGGLEFF.

The chain has TRBV5-4 and TRBJ2-5; 9 nucleotides line up with TRBD1. The better agreement between TRBJ2-7 and the DNA end casts doubt on the J call. The CDR3 is made up of 17 amino acids. Germline CDR1 SGHNT, CDR2 YYREEE (reference sequence). The chain's CDR3 is CASSLARTGEGAYEQYF. DNA of the CDR3: TGTGCCAGCAGCTTGGCCAGGACAGGGGAAGGGGCCTACGAGCAGTACTTC.

This sequence joins TRBV6-1 and TRBJ2-6; the D is unclear. There are 16 residues in the CDR3. CDR1 and CDR2 (germline): MNHNS, SASEGT. Between the trimmed V and J ends, which lost 1 base and 1 base, there was a span of 8 bases. CDR3 residues: CASSEDKWSGANVLTF. Written as DNA, the CDR3 is TGTGCCAGCAGTGAAGATAAGTGGTCTGGGGCCAACGTCCTGACTTTC.

The chain joins TRBV11-2 to TRBJ1-5; the D is unclear. Trimming removed 0 bases from V and 4 bases from J, with 7 bases in between. In germline, CDR1 is SGHAT, CDR2 FQNNGV. The CDR3 has 14 amino acids. DNA of the CDR3: TGTGCCAGCAGCTTAGATCTCCGAAATCAGCCCCAGCATTTT. This gives the protein CASSLDLRNQPQHF.

CDR3 nucleotides: TGTGCCAGCAGCTTCACCTCGACAGGGATTGGTGGCTACACCTTC. Translated: CASSFTSTGIGGYTF. The chain is built from TRBV7-8 and TRBJ1-2, with 7 nucleotides matching TRBD1. V was pared by 3 bases and J by 7 bases, with 11 bases of the junction left unmatched. This CDR3 region has 15 residues. Germline CDR1 reads SGHVS; CDR2 reads FQNEAQ.

This clone has only one observation. This rearrangement joins TRBV5-4 to TRBJ2-7; 8 nucleotides agree with TRBD1. Trimming at V came to 4 bases and at J to 7 bases, leaving 10 bases not matched to a gene. CDR3 length: 14 amino acids. Germline CDR1 and CDR2: SGHNT and YYREEE (reference sequence). This CDR3 reads CASSAPQGAGEQYF. For the CDR3, the DNA is TGTGCCAGCAGCGCCCCTCAGGGGGCCGGGGAGCAGTACTTC.

The chain recombines TRBV6-5 with TRBJ1-2, with 8 bases that match TRBD1. This CDR3 is 13 amino acids long. Germline V gives CDR1 MNHEY, CDR2 SVGAGI. V trimming: 2 bases; J trimming: 8 bases; junction bases outside the gene matches: 4. In DNA form, the CDR3 reads TGTGCCAGCAGTTACGTACAGGGGGACGGCTACACCTTC. Amino acid sequence: CASSYVQGDGYTF.

The chain links TRBV5-1 to TRBJ2-3, with D uncertain. The CDR3 contains 16 residues. V lost 0 bases, J lost 0 bases, and 11 bases lay in between. In germline, CDR1 is SGHRS, CDR2 YFSETQ. CDR3 coding DNA: TGCGCCAGCAGCTTGGGGCGGAGCTTTAGCACAGATACGCAGTATTTT. This codes for CASSLGRSFSTDTQYF.

The chain employs TRBV25-1 and TRBJ2-3, with TRBD1 matching over 9 bases. V dropped 0 bases and J dropped 1; count of bases not matched to a gene: 5. The CDR3 contains 17 residues. Germline V gives CDR1 MGHDK, CDR2 SYGVNS. CDR3 bases: TGTGCCAGCAGTGAATACCCGGGACAGGGTGGCACAGATACGCAGTATTTT. Protein sequence: CASSEYPGQGGTDTQYF.

As DNA, the CDR3 is TGTGCCAGCAGTCCTCGGTCCAACTCCTACGAGCAGTACTTC. Amino acids: CASSPRSNSYEQYF. The chain uses TRBV6-6 and TRBJ2-7; D is uncertain. The germline CDR1 and CDR2 sequences are MNHNY and SVGAGI (reference sequence). CDR3 length: 14 residues. V lost 5 bases to trimming and J lost 0 bases, with 11 bases between them.

The gene calls are TRBV12-5 and TRBJ1-1, with a tentative D call TRBD1 (5 bases). Germline CDR1 is LGHNT and CDR2 is FRNRAP. This CDR3 has 13 amino acids. V was clipped by 6 bases and J by 2 bases, with 10 bases between them. The CDR3 DNA sequence: TGTGCTAGTGGGGAGAGGACAAACACTGAAGCTTTCTTT. It codes for CASGERTNTEAFF.